The clone carrying this T cell receptor beta chain has just one count. What it recognizes is unknown. The data derive from a study of cytomegalovirus exposure and HLA in healthy donors. Amplification used 60 Vbeta primers and 13 Jbeta primers. Here immunoSEQ multiplex PCR was the method, and the copy in TCRdb shows in-frame clones only, minus some. The sample lists some 180,000 clones, roughly 79% seen once, with about 2.7% in the top ten. The germline CDR1 and CDR2 sequences are SGDLS and YYNGEE. With V trimmed by 0 bases and J by 1 base, 3 bases remained unmatched. CDR3 size: 15 residues. Findings and limits, study-wide: In all likelihood, a cluster of highly shared sequence variants was a sequencing artifact. In a later analysis, an Asian-associated ancestry cluster reportedly showed fewer N-insertions than the roughly 700-donor mean. The authors listed approximately 160 TCR beta chains as cytomegalovirus-associated. Analysis performed later found 15,000 or so TCR beta sequences associated with HLA alleles at 0.05 false discovery rate.

J is TRBJ1-2 and V is TRBV9; 7 bases are shared with TRBD1. The sample comprised PBMCs. This clonotype was sampled from a male donor in good health and CMV-seronegative. CDR3 nucleotides: TGTGCCAGCAGCGTAGTAACAGGGGATAACTATGGCTACACCTTC. Translation gives CASSVVTGDNYGYTF.